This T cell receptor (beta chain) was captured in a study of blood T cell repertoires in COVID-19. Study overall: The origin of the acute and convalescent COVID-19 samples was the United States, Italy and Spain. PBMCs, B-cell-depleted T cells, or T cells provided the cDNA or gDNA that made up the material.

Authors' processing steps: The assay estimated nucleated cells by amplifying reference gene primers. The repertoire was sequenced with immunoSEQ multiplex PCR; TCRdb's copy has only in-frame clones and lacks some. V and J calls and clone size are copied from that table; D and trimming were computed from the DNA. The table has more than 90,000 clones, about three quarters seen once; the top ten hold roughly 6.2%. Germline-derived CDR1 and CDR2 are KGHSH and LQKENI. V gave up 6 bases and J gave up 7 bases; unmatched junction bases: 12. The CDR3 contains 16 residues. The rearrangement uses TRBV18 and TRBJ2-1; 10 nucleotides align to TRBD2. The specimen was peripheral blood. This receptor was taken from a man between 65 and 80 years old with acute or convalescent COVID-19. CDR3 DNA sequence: TGTGCCAGCTCTCACAGTAAACGGACTAGCGGTAATGAGCAGTTCTTC. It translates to CASSHSKRTSGNEQFF.